The 7 T cell receptor beta chains reported below all come from one sample, sequenced in a study of shared clonotypes between healthy human individuals. TCRdb's table, derived via immunoSEQ multiplex PCR, lists solely in-frame clones and lacks some. There are 490,000 or so clones in the sample; 70% to 85% occur only once, and roughly 12% lies in the top ten. Input material: PBMCs. These TCRs come from a woman in her thirties or forties in good health. Some clones in this sample may be carry-over from other donors' samples.

This clone came up once. The chain couples TRBV28 to TRBJ2-3; no definite D call. The germline CDR1 and CDR2 sequences are MDHEN and SYDVKM. The CDR3 is 12 amino acids. Trimming took 3 bases from V and 5 from J, leaving 6 bases between them. The CDR3 region is CASSFRLDTQYF. The CDR3 DNA reads TGTGCCAGCAGTTTTCGGTTAGATACGCAGTATTTT.

V and J are TRBV27 and TRBJ2-1, with 11 bases lining up with TRBD2. J gave up 8 bases and V 2 bases, and 8 bases lay outside the gene matches. The CDR3 is made up of 16 amino acids. Per germline, CDR1 MNHEY and CDR2 SMNVEV (reference sequence). The CDR3 sequence: CASSLLAGGPGDEQFF. CDR3 DNA sequence: TGTGCCAGCAGTTTACTAGCGGGAGGCCCGGGTGATGAGCAGTTCTTC.

A note on this clone: One junction end disagrees with the germline gene, perhaps due to a read error. This chain links TRBV2 with TRBJ2-7; 14 bases line up with TRBD2. Germline V CDR1 and CDR2: SNHLY, FYNNEI. This CDR3 has 14 amino acids. CDR3 nucleotides: TGTGCCAGCAGTGTACAGCCGGGACTAGCGGGAGAATGCTTC. Translated: CASSVQPGLAGECF. Variable domain in full (rest from reference TRBV2 and TRBJ2-7): EPEVTQTPSHQVTQMGQEVILRCVPISNHLYFYWYRQILGQKVEFLVSFYNNEISEKSEIFDDQFSVERPDGSNFTLKIRSTKLEDSAMYFCASSVQPGLAGECFGPGTRLTVT.

This clone appeared once. Other DNA sequences from this sample encode an identical CDR3 as well. The chain is built from TRBV12-5 and TRBJ2-5; D unclear. CDR3 length: 12 amino acids. The germline V and J ends were trimmed by 0 bases and 5 bases, with 4 bases remaining between them. From germline, CDR1 is LGHNT and CDR2 FRNRAP. CDR3 loop: CASGLVGETQYF. The DNA of the CDR3 is TGTGCTAGTGGTTTGGTTGGGGAGACCCAGTACTTC.

The chain carries TRBV6-4 and TRBJ2-1; a possible D gene is TRBD2 (7 bases). This CDR3 region has 15 residues. Per the germline V gene, CDR1 is MRHNA and CDR2 is SNTAGT. Trimming cost V 6 bases and J 6 bases, with 18 bases left between them. The CDR3 DNA is TGTGCCAGCAGCCCCACGGGGGGCGTTGGCAATGAGCAGTTCTTC. Encoded protein: CASSPTGGVGNEQFF.

The rearrangement links TRBV11-2 to TRBJ2-3, with 7 positions matching TRBD1. With V trimmed by 1 base and J by 1 base, 8 bases remained unmatched. Germline CDR1 reads SGHAT; CDR2 reads FQNNGV. The CDR3 consists of 17 residues. The CDR3 is CASSLGYRGEGTDTQYF. For the CDR3, the DNA is TGTGCCAGCAGCTTAGGTTACAGGGGTGAGGGCACAGATACGCAGTATTTT.

The V and J genes are TRBV10-2 and TRBJ2-7; 14 bases fit TRBD2. Looked up from germline, CDR1 is WSHSY and CDR2 is SAAADI. The CDR3 length is 13 residues. V gave up 8 bases and J gave up 6 bases; unmatched junction bases: 3. This CDR3 reads CASGTSGSFEQYF. The CDR3 DNA follows: TGCGCCAGCGGGACTAGCGGGAGTTTCGAGCAGTACTTC.